This T cell receptor beta chain was identified during a study of T cell responses to AZD1222 COVID-19 vaccine. Profiled with immunoSEQ multiplex PCR; TCRdb holds only in-frame clones, not every one. The sample has approximately 61,000 clones, roughly four fifths seen once. This CDR3 is 12 amino acids long. Germline V CDR1 and CDR2: GTSNPN, SVGIG (reference sequence). A word on this clone: Its target is not known. An end of the junction does not agree with germline; a read error may underlie this.

Study results and caveats: Two doses of AZD1222 preceded a rise in Spike-specific TCR breadth and depth.

The specimen comprised peripheral blood, sampled 28 days after the second AZD1222 dose. The chain has TRBV30 and TRBJ2-7; D perhaps matches TRBD1 (6 bases). The source is an adult who received the AZD1222 COVID-19 vaccine. The CDR3 DNA follows: TGTGCCTGGGGTTCTCCGGGACACATAATCGGATTC. Translation gives CAWGSPGHIIGF. The full variable domain, its missing parts supplied by reference TRBV30 and TRBJ2-7, is SQTIHQWPATLVQPVGSPLSLECTVEGTSNPNLYWYRQAAGRGLQLLFYSVGIGQISSEVPQNLSASRPQDRQFILSSKKLLLSDSGFYLCAWGSPGHIIGFGPGTRLTVT.